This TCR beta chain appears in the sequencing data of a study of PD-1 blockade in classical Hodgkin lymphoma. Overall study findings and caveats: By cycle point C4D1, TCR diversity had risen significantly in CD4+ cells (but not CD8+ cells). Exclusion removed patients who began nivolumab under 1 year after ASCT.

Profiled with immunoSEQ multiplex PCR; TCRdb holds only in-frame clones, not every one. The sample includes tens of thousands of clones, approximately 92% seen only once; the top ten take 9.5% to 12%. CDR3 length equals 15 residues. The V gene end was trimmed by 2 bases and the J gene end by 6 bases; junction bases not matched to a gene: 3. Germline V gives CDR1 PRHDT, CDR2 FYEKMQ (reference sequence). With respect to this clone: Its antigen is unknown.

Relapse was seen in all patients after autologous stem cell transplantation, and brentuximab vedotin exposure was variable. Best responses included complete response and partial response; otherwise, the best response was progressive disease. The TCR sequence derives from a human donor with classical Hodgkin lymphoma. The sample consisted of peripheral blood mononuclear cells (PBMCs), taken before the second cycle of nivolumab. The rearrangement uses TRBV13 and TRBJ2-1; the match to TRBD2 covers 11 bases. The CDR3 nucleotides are TGTGCCAGCAGCTTACAACTAGCGGGAGCCAATGAGCAGTTCTTC. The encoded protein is CASSLQLAGANEQFF.